This T cell receptor beta chain was observed in a study of T cell responses to AZD1222 COVID-19 vaccine. Study-level points and caveats: Just 5 to 7 AZD1222 recipients were seropositive at baseline. Donors, mostly white British, included more females; clonal diversity was possibly underestimated.

CDR3 length: 15 amino acids. Germline V gene data show CDR1 as SGHNT and CDR2 as YYREEE (reference sequence). The V and J ends lost 4 bases and 3 bases respectively, with 17 bases between them. Note on this clone: Its antigen is not known.

Only in-frame clones appear in the TCRdb table, and some are missing; sequencing was by immunoSEQ multiplex PCR. The profile shows approximately 190,000 clones, just over 90% of them singletons. The TCR sequence derives from an adult in good health. The chain carries TRBV5-4 and TRBJ2-7; D gene unclear. Sequenced material: peripheral blood, taken on day 0 of AZD1222 vaccination. The DNA of the CDR3 is TGTGCCAGCAGCCCCCCAGGTCCCTATAACTACGAGCAGTACTTC. It yields the protein CASSPPGPYNYEQYF.